This section outlines one T cell receptor beta chain sequence together with its context. The V gene end was trimmed by 3 bases and the J gene end by 9 bases; junction bases not matched to a gene: 5. Germline CDR1 and CDR2: KGHSH and LQKENI. The CDR3 contains 14 residues. The data were obtained in a study of blood T cell repertoires in COVID-19. Study-level background: Samples of COVID-19 (acute and convalescent) were obtained from the United States, Italy and Spain. T cells, B-cell-depleted T cells, or PBMCs provided the cDNA or gDNA that served as material.

The table came from immunoSEQ multiplex PCR; TCRdb's copy has only in-frame clones and leaves some out. The table includes over 600,000 clones, 85% to 90% detected once. This receptor was obtained from a woman aged 18-29 years with acute or convalescent COVID-19. The chain links TRBV18 to TRBJ2-1, with 10 positions matching TRBD2. Specimen: peripheral blood. The CDR3: CASSPSGGPLEQFF. The CDR3 nucleotides are TGTGCCAGCTCACCTAGCGGGGGGCCCCTTGAGCAGTTCTTC.